A single sample is the source of the 27 T cell receptor beta chains below, sequenced in a study of tumor-infiltrating lymphocytes in primary liver carcinoma. The roughly 17-31 mg bulk tissue piece was not sorted before simultaneous RNA and DNA extraction. Constant-region priming of around 530 ng total RNA yielded TCR beta cDNA. TCR beta libraries came from three nested multiplex PCR rounds using slightly modified ARM-PCR. TRBV1-TRBV30 forward primers paired with a C-beta reverse primer were used in the first two PCR rounds, which ran approximately 10 cycles each. TCRdb re-called the multiplex PCR reads through MiXCR, storing one row per CDR3 protein. The table lists tens of thousands of distinct CDR3 sequences, 72% of them singletons. Source material: liver tumor tissue from sampling region 1. Subset of the sample: tumor region T1, superior pole. These receptors were collected from a man in his forties with primary liver carcinoma and hepatitis B virus infection.

A note on this clonotype: One end of the junction is discordant with germline, which a read error may explain. V and J are TRBV12-3 or TRBV12-4 and TRBJ2-3; D unresolved. The CDR3 is made up of 14 amino acids. CDR3 sequence reads: CAISFRIRTDTQYF. The CDR3 DNA is TGTGCCATCAGTTTCCGAATTAGAACAGATACGCAGTATTTT.

With regard to this clonotype: The junction departs from germline at one end; a sequencing error may be responsible. The CDR3 nucleotides are TGTGCCAGCAGTTCCGTGAGTGGGATGAACACCGGGGAGCTATTTTTT. It codes for CASSSVSGMNTGELFF. The genes are TRBV7-8 and TRBJ2-2, with a possible D match to TRBD2 (5 bases). CDR3 length equals 16 residues. CDR1 is SGHVS, CDR2 FQNEAQ, per germline. The full variable domain, with the rest looked up from reference TRBV7-8 and TRBJ2-2, is GAGVSQSPRYKVAKRGQDVALRCDPISGHVSLFWYQQALGQGPEFLTYFQNEAQLDKSGLPSDRFFAERPEGSVSTLKIQRTQQEDSAVYLCASSSVSGMNTGELFFGEGSRLTVL.

This clonotype came up once. A much larger clone sits a single nucleotide away, making a read error possible. The gene calls are TRBV30 and TRBJ2-7; D is unresolved. The V gene's germline CDR1 is GTSNPN and CDR2 SVGIG (reference sequence). Trimming took 5 bases from V and 2 from J, leaving 13 bases between them. The CDR3 totals 13 residues. The CDR3 is CAWARHGAYEQYF. DNA of the CDR3: TGTGCCTGGGCCAGACATGGGGCCTACGAGCAGTACTTC.

This clonotype was counted once. The V call is TRBV6-5, the J call TRBJ2-1, with 9 bases fitting TRBD2. V trimming: 6 bases; J trimming: 11 bases; junction bases outside the gene matches: 14. Germline CDR1 and CDR2: MNHEY and SVGAGI. This CDR3 contains 15 residues. CDR3 DNA sequence: TGTGCCAGCAGGGTATCCGGGACTAGCCCCAACAAGCAGTTCTTC. Its translation is CASRVSGTSPNKQFF.

Points on this clonotype: Since a much larger clone is just one base distant, this may be a read error. The V gene is TRBV7-9, the J gene TRBJ1-1; perhaps TRBD1 as D (5 bases). This CDR3 region has 15 residues. From germline, CDR1 is SEHNR and CDR2 FQNEAQ (reference sequence). This CDR3 is CASSSSGWDNNEAFF. CDR3 bases: TGTGCCAGCAGCTCATCAGGGTGGGATAACAATGAAGCTTTCTTT.

This clonotype turned up a few times. The junction differs from germline at one of its ends, possibly a read error. J is TRBJ2-2 and V is TRBV11-2; a possible D gene is TRBD2 (6 bases). The CDR3 has 15 amino acids. CDR1 is SGHAT and CDR2 is FQNNGV in the germline V gene. The CDR3 sequence is CASSLEASNTGGLFF. The CDR3 bases are TGTGCCAGCAGCCTTGAGGCCTCAAACACCGGGGGGCTGTTTTTT.

A note on this clonotype: Its ends do not fully match the called genes, so a read error is possible. V usage is TRBV10-3 and J usage is TRBJ2-1, with 9 bases matching TRBD1. Germline V gives CDR1 ENHRY, CDR2 SYGVKD. This CDR3 has 19 amino acids. The CDR3 loop reads CAFSLRFHPGQGLYNEQFF. The CDR3 DNA sequence: TGTGCCTTCAGCCTAAGATTTCATCCGGGACAGGGATTATACAATGAGCAGTTCTTC.

This clonotype was recorded at least ten times. This chain connects TRBV7-8 to TRBJ2-7; unclear D gene. The CDR3 runs to 13 residues. CDR1 and CDR2 from the germline V gene are SGHVS and FQNEAQ. The ends were cut back, 3 bases at V and 2 bases at J, with 8 bases in the middle. For the CDR3, the DNA is TGTGCCAGCAGCTTGGGCAGTGCCTACGAGCAGTACTTC. The encoded protein is CASSLGSAYEQYF.

This clonotype was counted many times. This chain joins TRBV5-1 and TRBJ2-1; the D is unclear. The CDR3 contains 15 residues. Trimming took off 0 bases at V and 5 bases at J, with 12 bases between the two ends. CDR1 is SGHRS and CDR2 is YFSETQ in the germline V gene. DNA for the CDR3: TGCGCCAGCAGCTTGGGTAGAGGCGGTAACAATGAGCAGTTCTTC. Translating gives CASSLGRGGNNEQFF.

The chain couples TRBV6-2 or TRBV6-3 to TRBJ2-5; a possible D gene is TRBD2 (5 bases). Per germline, CDR1 MNHEY and CDR2 SVGEGT. Trimming cost V 10 bases and J 5 bases, with 17 bases left between them. This CDR3 region has 13 residues. The DNA for the CDR3 is TGTGCCAACACACCCGCTAGCAAGGAGACCCAGTACTTC. It codes for CANTPASKETQYF.

This clonotype was picked up one time. A much bigger clone sits one base away, suggesting this may be a read error. The rearrangement links TRBV7-2 to TRBJ1-6, with TRBD1 identical over 7 bases. CDR3 length: 14 amino acids. CDR1 SGHTA and CDR2 FQGNSA come from the germline V gene. Trimming removed 5 bases from V and 6 bases from J; junction bases left unmatched: 4. The CDR3: CASSPGQINSPLHF. The CDR3 coding sequence is TGTGCCAGCAGCCCGGGACAGATTAATTCACCCCTCCACTTT.

In regard to this clonotype: A junction boundary mismatches the germline segment, possibly from a read error. The chain combines TRBV12-3 or TRBV12-4 with TRBJ2-1; D remains ambiguous. The CDR3 has 14 residues. CDR3 DNA: TGTACCAGCAGTTTAAGGCTACCCGCAAATGAGCAGATCTTC. It codes for CTSSLRLPANEQIF.

Worth noting for this clonotype: One junction end does not reproduce the germline sequence, and a read error may be involved. The V gene is TRBV29-1, the J gene TRBJ1-2; 9 bases line up with TRBD1. Germline values: CDR1 SQVTM, CDR2 ANQGSEA. The CDR3 sequence is 14 residues long. Here the CDR3 DNA reads TGTAGCGTTCTGCCGGGACAGGGCAACAATGGCTACACCTTC. Protein product: CSVLPGQGNNGYTF.

The table lists this clonotype with a few counts. The chain joins TRBV2 to TRBJ1-5; no firm D call. The V gene's germline CDR1 is SNHLY and CDR2 FYNNEI. Trimming shortened V by 5 bases and J by 4 bases, and 9 bases separated the two germline ends. This CDR3 is built from 13 residues. The CDR3 sequence is CASSLGENQPQHF. CDR3 coding DNA: TGTGCCAGCAGTTTGGGTGAAAATCAGCCCCAGCATTTT.

About this clonotype itself: The junction departs from the called germline gene at one end, perhaps through a read error. The V gene is TRBV6-5, the J gene TRBJ2-7, with D hard to call. Germline-derived CDR1 and CDR2 are MNHEY and SVGAGI. The CDR3 runs 13 residues. CDR3 protein: CVSKYYGSYEQYF. The CDR3 DNA is TGTGTCAGCAAATACTACGGCTCCTACGAGCAGTACTTC.

A word on this clonotype: Its ends do not fully match the called genes, so a read error is possible. This chain uses TRBV7-2 with TRBJ2-2, with a possible D match to TRBD2 (5 bases). Germline V CDR1 and CDR2: SGHTA, FQGNSA. The CDR3 runs 12 residues. The CDR3: CASSLATGELFF. In DNA, the CDR3 is TGTGCCAGCAGCTTAGCCACCGGGGAGCTGTTCTTT.

This chain uses TRBV11-2 with TRBJ2-7; D uncertain. CDR1 SGHAT and CDR2 FQNNGV come from the germline V gene. CDR3 length equals 14 residues. V lost 2 bases, J lost 2 bases, and 10 bases lay in between. The CDR3 region has the DNA TGTGCCAGCAGCTTAACCGAAGAGGCCTACGAGCAGTACTTC. Translated, it gives CASSLTEEAYEQYF.

The chain combines TRBV7-9 with TRBJ2-5; 9 bases agree with TRBD1. Trimming cost V 7 bases and J 3 bases; bases outside gene matches: 9. CDR1 SEHNR and CDR2 FQNEAQ come from the germline V gene (reference sequence). CDR3 size: 15 residues. This CDR3 reads CASTLPGQGKETQYF. CDR3 DNA: TGTGCCAGCACTTTGCCGGGACAGGGAAAAGAGACCCAGTACTTC.

In regard to this clonotype: Compared with germline, one end of the junction differs, possibly owing to a read error. The rearrangement joins TRBV11-1 to TRBJ2-1; D may be TRBD1 (5 bases). Germline-derived CDR1 and CDR2 are SGHAT and FQDESV (reference sequence). The CDR3 contains 13 residues. The CDR3 region has the DNA TGTGCCAGCAGCTTAGGCAGGGCAAATGAGCAATCCTTC. The encoded protein is CASSLGRANEQSF.

Of note for this clonotype: This may arise from a read error, as a much more abundant clone is one base away. The conserved phenylalanine or tryptophan normally closing the CDR3 is absent here, so this likely arose from a read error. The rearrangement joins TRBV5-1 to TRBJ2-3, with D hard to call. The V gene lost 1 base and the J gene lost 5 bases, with 8 bases spanning the gap. The CDR3 sequence is 13 residues long. Germline V CDR1 and CDR2: SGHRS, YFSETQ. CDR3 coding DNA: TGCGCCAGCAGCTTGTTCCTCGGAGATACGCAGTATTAT. It yields the protein CASSLFLGDTQYY.

This clonotype came up once. Mismatch with germline at one junction end may stem from a read error. This rearrangement joins TRBV10-2 to TRBJ2-7; D possibly corresponds to TRBD2 (6 bases). This CDR3 is built from 15 residues. CDR1 and CDR2 (germline): WSHSY, SAAADI. The CDR3 region is CASSESSSLASEQYF. In DNA form, the CDR3 reads TGCGCCAGCAGTGAGTCTTCCTCGCTGGCTAGCGAGCAATACTTC.

Points on this clonotype: A single base separates this from a much larger clone, so it may be a read error. V usage is TRBV28 and J usage is TRBJ2-3; D ambiguous. CDR1 and CDR2 from the germline V gene are MDHEN and SYDVKM. This CDR3 contains 13 residues. This CDR3 reads CVSSLAVRDTQYF. CDR3 DNA: TGTGTCAGCAGTTTGGCAGTAAGGGATACGCAGTATTTT.

Concerning this clonotype itself: At one of its ends the junction is not consistent with the germline gene, which may arise from a read error. This sequence joins TRBV6-1 and TRBJ2-5; tentatively, D is TRBD1 (6 bases). CDR1 MNHNS and CDR2 SASEGT come from the germline V gene. CDR3 length: 15 residues. CDR3 in amino acids: CAGSGQNRLPETQYF. The CDR3 coding sequence is TGTGCCGGCAGTGGACAGAACAGACTTCCAGAGACCCAGTACTTC.

This clonotype has at least ten counts. The rearrangement uses TRBV30 and TRBJ1-6; no clear D gene. V was cut by 4 bases and J by 8 bases, with 9 bases left in between. The V gene's germline CDR1 is GTSNPN and CDR2 SVGIG (reference sequence). CDR3 size: 12 residues. The CDR3 region has the DNA TGTGCCTGGAACGAAGGTGATTCACCCCTCCACTTT. Translated, it gives CAWNEGDSPLHF.

This clonotype was picked up a small number of times. This may arise from a read error, as a much more abundant clone is one base away. The chain has TRBV29-1 and TRBJ1-1; D possibly corresponds to TRBD1 (6 bases). Trimming stripped 3 bases from V and 4 bases from J, with 18 bases between. Germline CDR1 SQVTM, CDR2 ANQGSEA. The CDR3 contains 15 residues. The chain's CDR3 is CSVDHLRGGSTEAFF. The DNA of the CDR3 is TGCAGCGTTGACCACCTCCGAGGGGGGAGCACTGAAGCTTTCTTT. Based on the CDR3 plus reference TRBV29-1 and TRBJ1-1, the full variable domain is SAVISQKPSRDICQRGTSLTIQCQVDSQVTMMFWYRQQPGQSLTLIATANQGSEATYESGFVIDKFPISRPNLTFSTLTVSNMSPEDSSIYLCSVDHLRGGSTEAFFGQGTRLTVV.

For this clonotype: Given the absence of the conserved phenylalanine or tryptophan at the CDR3 end, a read error is likely. Because the CDR3's place on the DNA is in doubt, the DNA is left out and the CDR3 is given as listed by TCRdb. This rearrangement joins TRBV29-1 to TRBJ2-3; TRBD1, the table's D call, lacks a check against the DNA. The CDR3 is 14 residues long, ends included. CDR1 and CDR2 (germline): SQVTM, ANQGSEA. This CDR3 reads CSVVAGTGLDTQYL.

This clonotype appeared many times. A much larger clonotype is one base distant, so this may be a read error. The chain uses TRBV11-2 and TRBJ2-3; D is perhaps TRBD1 (6 bases). Trimming stripped 6 bases from V and 6 bases from J, with 13 bases between. This CDR3 is built from 13 residues. In germline, CDR1 is SGHAT, CDR2 FQNNGV. CDR3 sequence reads: CASSGGRGDTQYF. In nucleotides, the CDR3 is TGTGCCAGCAGTGGCGGCAGGGGTGATACGCAGTATTTT.